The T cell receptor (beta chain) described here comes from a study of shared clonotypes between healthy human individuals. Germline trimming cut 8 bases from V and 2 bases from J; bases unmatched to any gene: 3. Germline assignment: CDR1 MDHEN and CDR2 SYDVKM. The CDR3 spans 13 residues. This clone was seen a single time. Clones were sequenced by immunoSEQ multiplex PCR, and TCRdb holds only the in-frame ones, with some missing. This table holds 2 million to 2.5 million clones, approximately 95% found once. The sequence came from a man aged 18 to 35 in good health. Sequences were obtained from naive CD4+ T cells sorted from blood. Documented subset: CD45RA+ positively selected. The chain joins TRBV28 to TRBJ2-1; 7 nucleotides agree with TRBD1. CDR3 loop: CASVDRAYNEQFF. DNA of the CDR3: TGTGCCAGCGTAGACAGGGCCTACAATGAGCAGTTCTTC.